This entry lists 28 T cell receptor beta chains sequenced from one sample in a study of molecular identifiers for immune sequencing clone quantification. TCRdb processed the PCR reads anew with MiXCR; each CDR3 protein has one entry. The top ten clones hold under 0.85% of a sample with about half a million distinct CDR3 sequences, about 25% of them seen once. The specimen was naive CD8+ T cells from blood, with Jurkat cell RNA spiked in. Subset indicated: FACS-sorted CD8+CD4-CCR7+CD45RA+ naive T cells. The source of these receptors is a human donor in good health. Some libraries in this study had Jurkat cell RNA spiked in.

The rearrangement joins TRBV6-5 to TRBJ1-1; a possible D gene is TRBD1 (5 bases). Trimming pared 1 base from V and 5 bases from J, leaving 14 bases between. The CDR3 spans 15 residues. The germline V gene has CDR1 MNHEY and CDR2 SVGAGI. The CDR3 here is CASSYFKGADTEAFF. The CDR3 bases are TGTGCCAGCAGTTACTTCAAAGGGGCGGATACTGAAGCTTTCTTT.

This clonotype was picked up a small number of times. The chain links TRBV5-1 to TRBJ2-7; 8 positions agree with TRBD2. The V gene end was trimmed by 0 bases and the J gene end by 6 bases; junction bases not matched to a gene: 5. CDR3 size: 14 residues. Germline-derived CDR1 and CDR2 are SGHRS and YFSETQ. CDR3 nucleotide sequence: TGCGCCAGCAGCTTGGCCGCTAGCGGGTTCGAGCAGTACTTC. The encoded protein is CASSLAASGFEQYF.

This clonotype was counted only a few times. The chain combines TRBV9 with TRBJ2-7; 7 bases align to TRBD1. The length of the CDR3 is 14 residues. Germline CDR1 and CDR2: SGDLS and YYNGEE. V lost 2 bases and J lost 6; bases outside the gene matches: 8. The CDR3, as DNA: TGTGCCAGCAGCGTGACAGGGCCTTTCGCCGAGCAGTACTTC. Its translation is CASSVTGPFAEQYF.

This clonotype was recorded at least ten times. Germline is not matched at one junction end, which may reflect a read error. V usage is TRBV16 and J usage is TRBJ2-5, with 13 positions matching TRBD2. Germline loops: CDR1 KGHSY, CDR2 FQNENV. CDR3 length: 15 amino acids. CDR3 sequence reads: CASSLGLAGEETQYF. The CDR3 bases are TGCGCCAGCAGCTTAGGACTAGCGGGAGAAGAGACCCAGTACTTC. Full variable domain (outside the CDR3, taken from reference TRBV16 and TRBJ2-5): GEEVAQTPKHLVRGEGQKAKLYCAPIKGHSYVFWYQQVLKNEFKFLISFQNENVFDETGMPKERFSAKCLPNSPCSLEIQATKLEDSAVYFCASSLGLAGEETQYFGPGTRLLVL.

The genes are TRBV6-5 and TRBJ1-1; D possibly corresponds to TRBD1 (5 bases). Trimming cost V 5 bases and J 1 base, with 14 bases left between them. CDR3 size: 15 residues. Germline V gene data show CDR1 as MNHEY and CDR2 as SVGAGI. The CDR3 region is CASSHRDGRNTEAFF. In DNA form, the CDR3 reads TGTGCCAGCAGTCACCGGGACGGTAGGAACACTGAAGCTTTCTTT.

CDR3 loop: CSARVGLAYEQYF. The CDR3 DNA sequence: TGCAGTGCTAGAGTGGGTCTCGCGTACGAGCAGTACTTC. The V call is TRBV20-1, the J call TRBJ2-7; D remains unclear. The CDR3 has 13 amino acids. V was cut by 1 base and J by 4 bases, with 11 bases left in between. CDR1 and CDR2 from the germline V gene are DFQATT and SNEGSKA (reference sequence).

This clonotype was picked up many times. The chain combines TRBV19 with TRBJ2-4, with TRBD2 identical over 7 bases. Per germline, CDR1 LNHDA and CDR2 SQIVND (reference sequence). With V trimmed by 5 bases and J by 8 bases, 6 bases remained unmatched. There are 13 residues in the CDR3. CDR3 sequence reads: CASSAAGLDIQYF. CDR3 coding DNA: TGTGCCAGTAGTGCAGCGGGGCTTGACATTCAGTACTTC.

The V and J genes are TRBV29-1 and TRBJ2-1; D assignment may be TRBD1 or TRBD2 (5 bases each). The ends were cut back, 7 bases at V and 6 bases at J, with 13 bases in the middle. Germline loops: CDR1 SQVTM, CDR2 ANQGSEA. This CDR3 contains 12 residues. The CDR3 bases are TGCAGCGGGGGGATGATTGTCAATGAGCAGTTCTTC. Translating gives CSGGMIVNEQFF.

This clonotype occurred a few times. This chain's CDR3 is CASRLAGDFTGELFF. The CDR3 DNA is TGTGCCAGCAGACTAGCGGGGGACTTCACCGGGGAGCTGTTTTTT. The chain has TRBV2 and TRBJ2-2, with 11 bases fitting TRBD2. Germline CDR1 SNHLY, CDR2 FYNNEI. The V and J ends lost 6 bases and 4 bases, in that order; junction bases with no gene match: 4. The CDR3 consists of 15 residues. Full variable domain (remainder filled in from reference TRBV2 and TRBJ2-2): EPEVTQTPSHQVTQMGQEVILRCVPISNHLYFYWYRQILGQKVEFLVSFYNNEISEKSEIFDDQFSVERPDGSNFTLKIRSTKLEDSAMYFCASRLAGDFTGELFFGEGSRLTVL.

This clonotype came up a few times. V usage is TRBV24-1 and J usage is TRBJ2-2, with 7 bases that match TRBD1. Unmatched junction bases numbered 3, after V lost 0 bases and J lost 3 bases. The germline CDR1 and CDR2 sequences are KGHDR and SFDVKD. The CDR3 is 16 amino acids. CDR3: CATSDLWQGDTGELFF. Here the CDR3 DNA reads TGTGCCACCAGTGATTTGTGGCAGGGGGACACCGGGGAGCTGTTTTTT.

This clonotype was observed a handful of times. The V call is TRBV20-1, the J call TRBJ1-6; unclear D gene. The CDR3 runs to 17 residues. Trimming shortened V by 0 bases and J by 0 bases, and 12 bases separated the two germline ends. The germline gives CDR1 DFQATT, CDR2 SNEGSKA (reference sequence). Written as DNA, the CDR3 is TGCAGTGCTAGAGATCTGGGAGAAAGCTCCTATAATTCACCCCTCCACTTT. As protein: CSARDLGESSYNSPLHF.

This clonotype has at least ten counts. The genes are TRBV30 and TRBJ2-3; D may be TRBD2 (5 bases). CDR3 length equals 15 residues. Germline V CDR1 and CDR2: GTSNPN, SVGIG (reference sequence). The ends were cut back, 1 base at V and 3 bases at J, with 14 bases in the middle. For the CDR3, the DNA is TGTGCCTGGAGTGCCCTAGGGAGAGGGACAGATACGCAGTATTTT. It translates to CAWSALGRGTDTQYF.

This clonotype has a handful of counts. The chain recombines TRBV6-5 with TRBJ2-5, with D possibly matching TRBD1 (6 bases). CDR3 length: 15 residues. Germline CDR1 MNHEY, CDR2 SVGAGI. The V and J ends lost 0 bases and 5 bases respectively, with 13 bases between them. The CDR3 nucleotides are TGTGCCAGCAGTTACTCGAAGGGTGGGGGCGAGACCCAGTACTTC. Protein sequence: CASSYSKGGGETQYF.

The chain joins TRBV13 to TRBJ1-1; TRBD1 matches at 8 bases. Trimming took 3 bases from V and 7 from J; bases not matched to a gene: 7. The germline V gene encodes CDR1 PRHDT and CDR2 FYEKMQ (reference sequence). There are 14 residues in the CDR3. The CDR3 sequence is CASSFQGALNEAFF. The CDR3, as DNA: TGTGCCAGCAGCTTTCAGGGGGCGCTTAATGAAGCTTTCTTT. The variable domain in full, completed from reference TRBV13 and TRBJ1-1, reads AAGVIQSPRHLIKEKRETATLKCYPIPRHDTVYWYQQGPGQDPQFLISFYEKMQSDKGSIPDRFSAQQFSDYHSELNMSSLELGDSALYFCASSFQGALNEAFFGQGTRLTVV.

The chain combines TRBV29-1 with TRBJ2-1; D might be TRBD2 (5 bases). V gave up 3 bases and J gave up 8 bases, with 11 bases separating them. The CDR3 spans 12 residues. Germline values: CDR1 SQVTM, CDR2 ANQGSEA. As DNA, the CDR3 is TGCAGCGTTGACTTGTCTAGCTATGAGCAGTTCTTC. Its translation: CSVDLSSYEQFF.

A remark on this clonotype: Just one base apart from a much larger clone, this may be a read error. This sequence joins TRBV4-3 and TRBJ2-1; either TRBD1 or TRBD2 may supply D (5 bases each). This CDR3 comprises 15 residues. Germline V gene sequence: CDR1 LGHNA, CDR2 YSLEER. V was pared by 8 bases and J by 0 bases, with 14 bases between. CDR3 protein: CASGPGRSSYNEQFF. The CDR3 DNA reads TGCGCCAGCGGCCCGGGGCGGAGCTCCTACAATGAGCAGTTCTTC.

The sample holds one count of this clonotype. The rearrangement joins TRBV20-1 to TRBJ2-7; 8 bases agree with TRBD2. Germline V gene sequence: CDR1 DFQATT, CDR2 SNEGSKA (reference sequence). This CDR3 is 15 amino acids long. After removal of 0 bases from V and 2 bases from J, the junction contained 6 bases not matched to a gene. The CDR3 region has the DNA TGCAGTGCTAGAGATCTACTAGCGGATACCTACGAGCAGTACTTC. Translating it yields CSARDLLADTYEQYF.

This clonotype turned up a few times. It may be a read error: a sequence one base away is much more abundant. This chain links TRBV12-3 or TRBV12-4 with TRBJ1-1, with D unclear. The CDR3 covers 12 residues. Trimming removed 8 bases from V and 6 bases from J, with 13 bases in between. CDR3 residues: CASASSGAEAFF. CDR3 DNA sequence: TGTGCCAGCGCCAGCAGTGGGGCTGAAGCTTTCTTT.

This chain's CDR3 is CASSDPRETGGVFYGYTF. As DNA, the CDR3 is TGTGCCAGCAGTGACCCACGAGAAACAGGGGGCGTATTCTATGGCTACACCTTC. The chain uses TRBV6-1 and TRBJ1-2; 9 bases match TRBD1. Germline V gene data show CDR1 as MNHNS and CDR2 as SASEGT. Trimming took 3 bases from V and 4 from J; bases not matched to a gene: 15. This CDR3 is 18 amino acids long.

Ten or more counts support this clonotype. The rearrangement uses TRBV5-1 and TRBJ2-7, with D unclear. With 4 bases removed from V and 3 bases from J, the gap between germline ends came to 11 bases. Looked up from germline, CDR1 is SGHRS and CDR2 is YFSETQ. The length of the CDR3 is 13 residues. The CDR3 is CASSLGTFYEQYF. In nucleotides, the CDR3 is TGCGCCAGCAGCCTAGGAACCTTCTACGAGCAGTACTTC.

The chain combines TRBV20-1 with TRBJ2-1, with D perhaps matching TRBD2 (6 bases). Deletions cut 3 bases from V and 6 bases from J, with 15 bases between. Germline CDR1 reads DFQATT; CDR2 reads SNEGSKA (reference sequence). The CDR3 totals 14 residues. CDR3 nucleotides: TGCAGTGCTAGCGAGGGACTCCTCTCCAATGAGCAGTTCTTC. This encodes CSASEGLLSNEQFF.

This clonotype was counted only a few times. CDR3 DNA sequence: TGTGCCAGCAGTCTGGACGGAGATGGCTACACCTTC. Amino acids: CASSLDGDGYTF. This rearrangement joins TRBV7-6 to TRBJ1-2; D gene unclear. Germline CDR1 reads SGHVS; CDR2 reads FNYEAQ. V lost 6 bases and J 6 bases, leaving 11 bases between the germline ends. The CDR3 length is 12 residues.

The chain combines TRBV30 with TRBJ2-1, with 7 bases aligning to TRBD2. The CDR3 runs to 16 residues. J lost 0 bases, V lost 4 bases, and 9 bases had no gene match. In germline, CDR1 is GTSNPN, CDR2 SVGIG (reference sequence). The CDR3 region has the DNA TGTGCCTGGAAGAGTATACGGGAGGACTCCTACAATGAGCAGTTCTTC. Translation gives CAWKSIREDSYNEQFF.

The chain is built from TRBV6-2 or TRBV6-3 and TRBJ2-1, with D perhaps matching TRBD1 (5 bases). Germline V gene lookup returns CDR1 MNHEY and CDR2 SVGEGT. The ends were cut back, 10 bases at V and 8 bases at J, with 15 bases in the middle. The CDR3 extends over 12 amino acids. CDR3 amino acids: CAISGMWDEQFF. In nucleotides, the CDR3 is TGTGCCATCTCAGGGATGTGGGATGAGCAGTTCTTC.

A word on this clonotype: A junction end diverges from the germline sequence, so it may reflect a read error. The chain couples TRBV6-1 to TRBJ2-7; D possibly corresponds to TRBD1 (5 bases). This CDR3 is 13 amino acids long. Germline V gene sequence: CDR1 MNHNS, CDR2 SASEGT. CDR3 coding DNA: TGTGCCAGCGGTGAAGGGGCCTACTACGAGCAGTACTTC. Amino acid sequence: CASGEGAYYEQYF.

The V call is TRBV5-6, the J call TRBJ1-2; D unresolved. Per the germline V gene, CDR1 is SGHDT and CDR2 is YYEEEE. V was clipped by 4 bases and J by 1 base, with 17 bases between them. This CDR3 comprises 16 residues. The CDR3 nucleotides read TGTGCCAGCAGCCGGCGGGCCAACCTCCTTAACTATGGCTACACCTTC. Its translation: CASSRRANLLNYGYTF.

The gene calls are TRBV20-1 and TRBJ2-3; TRBD2 is a possible D gene (6 bases). Germline V lookup: CDR1 DFQATT, CDR2 SNEGSKA (reference sequence). V dropped 6 bases and J dropped 3 bases, with 13 bases sitting between them. This CDR3 comprises 13 residues. The CDR3 sequence is CSANYGLTDTQYF. The DNA for the CDR3 is TGCAGTGCAAACTATGGACTAACAGATACGCAGTATTTT.

The chain employs TRBV5-3 and TRBJ1-6; 9 bases map to TRBD1. TRBV5-3 is an ORF for which the function is uncertain. Trimming at V came to 8 bases and at J to 6 bases, leaving 9 bases not matched to a gene. This CDR3 region has 15 residues. The CDR3 nucleotides read TGTGCCAGCAGTTTCGGGGGACAGGGTAATTCACCCCTCCACTTT. Residues: CASSFGGQGNSPLHF.